The clone carrying this TCR beta chain was seen only once. Under the authors' procedure: Researchers report that nucleated cell counts were estimated from reference gene primer amplification. Repertoires were generated with immunoSEQ multiplex PCR, while TCRdb's copy carries only in-frame clones and drops some. D and trimming come from the DNA, and the V and J calls and clone size come from that table. The top ten clones hold around 3.3% of a sample with roughly 340,000 clones, around 90% of them seen once. Germline V gene data show CDR1 as SGHNT and CDR2 as YYREEE (reference sequence). The CDR3 totals 16 residues. V was clipped by 0 bases and J by 4 bases; unmatched bases: 9. These data belong to a study of blood T cell repertoires in COVID-19. As for the study in general: Specimens from acute and convalescent COVID-19 originated in the United States, Italy and Spain. T cells, B-cell-depleted T cells, or PBMCs supplied cDNA or gDNA.

Sequences were obtained from peripheral blood. This sequence originates from a woman aged 18 to 35 who had recovered from COVID-19. The chain couples TRBV5-4 to TRBJ1-1; 7 nucleotides agree with TRBD1. CDR3 in DNA: TGTGCCAGCAGCTTGGATTACAGGGGCCTGGCCACTGAAGCTTTCTTT. Its translation: CASSLDYRGLATEAFF.